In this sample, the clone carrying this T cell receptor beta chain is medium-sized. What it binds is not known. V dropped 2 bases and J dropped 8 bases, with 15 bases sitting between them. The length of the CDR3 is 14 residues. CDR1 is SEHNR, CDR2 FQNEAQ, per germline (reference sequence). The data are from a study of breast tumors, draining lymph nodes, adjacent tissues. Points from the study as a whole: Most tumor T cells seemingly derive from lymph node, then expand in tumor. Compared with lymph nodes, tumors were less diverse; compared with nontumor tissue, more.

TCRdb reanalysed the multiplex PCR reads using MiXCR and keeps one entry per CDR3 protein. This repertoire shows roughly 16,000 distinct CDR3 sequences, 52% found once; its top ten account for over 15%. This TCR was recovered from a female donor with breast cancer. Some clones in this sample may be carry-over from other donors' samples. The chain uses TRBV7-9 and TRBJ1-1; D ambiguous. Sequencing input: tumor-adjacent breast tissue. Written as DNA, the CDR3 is TGTGCCAGCAGCTTAATCGAGGCGATCGGGGAAGCTTTCTTT. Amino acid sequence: CASSLIEAIGEAFF.